This TCR beta chain emerged from a study of type 1 regulatory T cells (dated by TCRdb to the early 2020s). Study-wide context: The study characterized an in vitro protocol that generated a Tr1-enriched, alloantigen-specific CD4 T cell product named T-allo10. Patients with hematological malignancies who were receiving allogeneic hematopoietic stem cell transplantation were the group in which T-allo10 was being clinically evaluated. What the study reported, not specific to this receptor: Tr1 cells showed a more restricted TCR repertoire than non-Tr1 cells, which the study interpreted as alloantigen-induced clonal expansion.

These reads were obtained on an Illumina MiSeq. TCRdb redid the processing of the public reads, applying fastp at Q25 and MiXCR, and retained in-frame beta chains. Merged by CDR3 protein, the rows form single entries marked with the most common genes and DNA. This sample holds about 62,000 distinct CDR3 sequences; 55% to 65% were observed only once. 1.5% to 2% of the sample comes from the top ten. The trim is 8 bases for V and 2 bases for J, with a gap of 25 bases between the germline ends. The germline V gene (reference sequence) yields DFQATT for CDR1 and SNEGSKA for CDR2. The CDR3 contains 16 residues, cysteine and phenylalanine counted. Here the CDR3 DNA is all that survives: 48 bases in frame from base 1. A note on this clonotype: No antigen is known for it. No much larger clone exists at a distance of one base, and base qualities are not known.

The TCR originated in a human donor in good health. Here the chain combines TRBV20-1 and TRBJ2-7; the D gene is possibly TRBD1 or TRBD2, each agreeing over 5 bases. Material for sequencing was cultured non-Tr1 T cells, either the whole culture or a sorted T cell fraction (not recorded which). What the cell subset or site label conveys for this sample: non-Tr1 population from the T-allo10 product. The sequence in DNA is TGCAGTACCATTACAGGAGCCTCCCCCGGGGCCTACGAGCAGTACTTC. The resulting protein is CSTITGASPGAYEQYF.